A selection of T cell receptor beta chains follows, all from one sample in a study of graft-versus-host responses after intestinal transplantation. Their recognized antigens are unknown. Sequencing was performed with immunoSEQ multiplex PCR; in TCRdb, only in-frame clones are kept and a portion is missing. The table records roughly 30,000 clones, around 83% of them present only once. The starting material was unstimulated CD8+ T cells sorted from spleen or lymph node cells, obtained before intestinal transplant. These receptors originate from a human donor who received an intestinal transplant. The CDR3 runs from the conserved cysteine through the conserved F or W. A D gene is named only where the DNA matches it firmly. Clone sizes are given selectively: once, few, many, or a class where the clone is expanded.

size | J | D | V | CDR3 | DNA
NA | TRBJ2-7 | TRBD1 | TRBV14 | CASSPLTGSSYEQYF | TGTGCCAGCAGCCCGCTGACAGGGAGCTCCTACGAGCAGTACTTC
NA | TRBJ2-7 | NA | TRBV27 | CASSLGARSEQYF | TGTGCCAGCAGTTTGGGGGCCCGAAGCGAGCAGTACTTC
NA | TRBJ2-3 | NA | TRBV19 | CARSGTSVTQYF | TGTGCCAGATCCGGGACTTCGGTTACGCAGTATTTT
few | TRBJ2-7 | TRBD2 | TRBV4-2 | CASSQPMREGLDEQYF | TGTGCCAGCAGCCAACCTATGAGGGAGGGCCTCGACGAGCAGTACTTC
NA | TRBJ2-3 | TRBD2 | TRBV6-6 | CASSSGRADTQYF | TGTGCCAGCAGTTCCGGGAGGGCAGATACGCAGTATTTT
NA | TRBJ2-5 | TRBD1 | TRBV5-1 | CASSRLTGNQETQYF | TGCGCCAGCAGCCGTTTGACAGGGAACCAAGAGACCCAGTACTTC
few | TRBJ2-7 | NA | TRBV4-1 | CASSQDSGAGSYEQYF | TGCGCCAGCAGCCAAGATTCTGGAGCGGGTTCCTACGAGCAGTACTTC
NA | TRBJ2-7 | TRBD1 | TRBV13 | CASSLQQGLSREQYF | TGTGCCAGCAGCCTTCAACAGGGGTTATCGAGGGAGCAGTACTTC
once | TRBJ2-3 | NA | TRBV13 | CASSVSDTQYF | TGTGCCAGCAGCGTATCAGATACGCAGTATTTT
NA | TRBJ1-5 | NA | TRBV6-5 | CASSYGLNQPQHF | TGTGCCAGCAGTTACGGGCTAAATCAGCCCCAGCATTTT
NA | TRBJ2-5 | NA | TRBV19 | CASSMRGQGQETQYF | TGTGCCAGTAGTATGCGGGGGCAGGGTCAAGAGACCCAGTACTTC
NA | TRBJ2-1 | NA | TRBV7-9 | CASSAPLAFNEQFF | TGTGCCAGCAGCGCCCCCCTAGCGTTTAATGAGCAGTTCTTC
NA | TRBJ2-5 | TRBD2 | TRBV28 | CASSVAGGLYQETQYF | TGTGCCAGCAGTGTAGCGGGGGGTTTGTACCAAGAGACCCAGTACTTC
once | TRBJ2-5 | TRBD2 | TRBV13 | CASSSRLAGEEETQYF | TGTGCCAGCAGCTCCCGACTAGCGGGAGAGGAAGAGACCCAGTACTTC
NA | TRBJ2-1 | TRBD2 | TRBV11-2 | CASRGLATPSYNEQFF | TGTGCCAGCAGGGGACTAGCGACCCCCTCCTACAATGAGCAGTTCTTC
NA | TRBJ2-1 | NA | TRBV5-6 | CASSLGPGSPNEQFF | TGTGCCAGCAGCTTGGGGCCGGGATCCCCCAATGAGCAGTTCTTC
NA | TRBJ2-2 | TRBD2 | TRBV9 | CASSVELAGGTNTGELFF | TGTGCCAGCAGCGTAGAACTAGCGGGGGGCACGAACACCGGGGAGCTGTTTTTT
NA | TRBJ2-3 | NA | TRBV7-7 | CASSSQGAKLSTDTQYF | TGTGCCAGCAGCTCTCAAGGGGCTAAGTTAAGCACAGATACGCAGTATTTT
NA | TRBJ2-2 | NA | TRBV23-1 | CASSLKGVGREALNTGELFF | TGCGCCAGCAGTCTAAAGGGGGTTGGGCGAGAGGCCCTGAACACCGGGGAGCTGTTTTTT
NA | TRBJ2-7 | TRBD1 | TRBV5-1 | CASSSGQGNREQYF | TGCGCCAGCAGCTCGGGACAGGGTAATAGGGAGCAGTACTTC
NA | TRBJ1-3 | NA | TRBV6-5 | CASSSTNTIYF | TGTGCCAGCAGTTCCACTAACACCATATATTTT
NA | TRBJ2-1 | TRBD2 | TRBV7-9 | CASSLSGLAGDLEQFF | TGTGCCAGCAGCCTCTCGGGACTAGCGGGGGACCTTGAGCAGTTCTTC
NA | TRBJ2-3 | TRBD2 | TRBV27 | CASSPGTSLNTQYF | TGTGCCAGCAGTCCCGGGACTAGTCTCAATACGCAGTATTTT
NA | TRBJ1-1 | NA | TRBV27 | CASSSRNTEAFF | TGTGCCAGCAGTTCGCGAAACACTGAAGCTTTCTTT
NA | TRBJ2-5 | NA | TRBV28 | CASSPRLEGETQYF | TGTGCCAGCAGTCCAAGACTAGAGGGGGAGACCCAGTACTTC
NA | TRBJ2-1 | TRBD2 | TRBV10-2 | CASTLLAGGGSYNEQFF | TGCGCCAGCACCCTACTAGCGGGAGGGGGGTCCTACAATGAGCAGTTCTTC
NA | TRBJ2-3 | TRBD1 | TRBV5-4 | CASSLNRGHTDTQYF | TGTGCCAGCAGCTTAAACAGGGGGCACACAGATACGCAGTATTTT
NA | TRBJ1-2 | NA | TRBV4-1 | CASSQEDKFNYGYTF | TGCGCCAGCAGCCAAGAGGACAAATTTAACTATGGCTACACCTTC
NA | TRBJ2-1 | TRBD2 | TRBV27 | CASVNAGVSYNEQFF | TGTGCCAGCGTGAATGCGGGGGTGTCCTACAATGAGCAGTTCTTC
few | TRBJ1-1 | NA | TRBV6-5 | CASSYSLSGNTEAFF | TGTGCCAGCAGTTACTCTTTGTCCGGGAACACTGAAGCTTTCTTT
NA | TRBJ2-7 | NA | TRBV25-1 | CASSDSGSYEQYF | TGTGCCAGCAGTGATTCGGGGTCCTACGAGCAGTACTTC
NA | TRBJ2-7 | NA | TRBV29-1 | CSVSRLTRDEQYF | TGCAGCGTGAGCCGACTAACTAGGGACGAGCAGTACTTC
NA | TRBJ2-7 | TRBD1 | TRBV27 | CASSLTGGATYEQYF | TGTGCCAGCAGTTTGACAGGGGGCGCTACCTACGAGCAGTACTTC
NA | TRBJ2-7 | NA | TRBV7-9 | CASSPSLSPYEQYF | TGTGCCAGCAGCCCTAGTCTGAGTCCCTACGAGCAGTACTTC
once | TRBJ2-7 | NA | TRBV7-6 | CASSLVVKTEIPLEQYF | TGTGCCAGCAGCCTTGTCGTGAAGACAGAAATACCCCTGGAGCAGTACTTC
NA | TRBJ1-5 | NA | TRBV7-2 | CASSLSPWEGNQPQHF | TGTGCCAGCAGCTTAAGTCCGTGGGAGGGCAATCAGCCCCAGCATTTT
NA | TRBJ2-5 | TRBD2 | TRBV6-5 | CASSPGLAQETQYF | TGTGCCAGCAGCCCCGGACTAGCGCAAGAGACCCAGTACTTC
many | TRBJ1-2 | NA | TRBV4-1 | CASSQPGTFYGYTF | TGCGCCAGCAGCCAACCCGGGACATTTTATGGCTACACCTTC
NA | TRBJ1-1 | TRBD1 | TRBV27 | CASSLEIRDRGRNTEAFF | TGTGCCAGCAGTTTAGAGATCCGGGACAGGGGGCGGAACACTGAAGCTTTCTTT
NA | TRBJ1-2 | NA | TRBV28 | CASSYGGGWDGYTF | TGTGCCAGCAGTTACGGGGGAGGTTGGGATGGCTACACCTTC
NA | TRBJ1-1 | TRBD1 | TRBV28 | CASSTGTGGTEAFF | TGTGCCAGCAGCACCGGGACAGGGGGCACTGAAGCTTTCTTT
NA | TRBJ2-5 | NA | TRBV4-1 | CASSQPDSTETQYF | TGCGCCAGCAGCCAACCTGACTCAACCGAGACCCAGTACTTC
NA | TRBJ2-3 | TRBD2 | TRBV5-4 | CASDVGTSGTDTQYF | TGTGCCAGCGACGTCGGAACTAGCGGGACAGATACGCAGTATTTT
NA | TRBJ2-1 | TRBD1 | TRBV7-9 | CASSPRGQGAFFHEQFF | TGTGCCAGCAGCCCACGGGGACAGGGGGCGTTTTTCCATGAGCAGTTCTTC
NA | TRBJ2-3 | NA | TRBV6-6 | CAGRGGGTDTQYF | TGTGCCGGGAGGGGGGGAGGCACAGATACGCAGTATTTT